These 2 T cell receptor beta chains were sequenced from one sample in a study of T cell responses to AZD1222 COVID-19 vaccine. Libraries were prepared by immunoSEQ multiplex PCR; TCRdb keeps only in-frame clonotypes and omits some of them. The sample carries about 130,000 clones, roughly 93% recorded once. The material sequenced was peripheral blood, taken on day 0 of AZD1222 vaccination. All receptors derive from an adult in good health.

The V call is TRBV5-4, the J call TRBJ2-2; D call uncertain. Germline V gives CDR1 SGHNT, CDR2 YYREEE (reference sequence). The CDR3 has 15 residues. V was shortened by 0 bases and J by 1 base, with 7 bases between the two germline ends. CDR3 DNA sequence: TGTGCCAGCAGCTTGGCCCCTGGGAACACCGGGGAGCTGTTTTTT. It specifies CASSLAPGNTGELFF.

The gene calls are TRBV10-3 and TRBJ1-6; D not resolved. This CDR3 has 14 residues. V gave up 3 bases and J gave up 6 bases, with 9 bases separating them. The germline CDR1 and CDR2 sequences are ENHRY and SYGVKD. In DNA, the CDR3 is TGTGCCATCAGTGATGTGGGCCCTAATTCACCCCTCCACTTT. Encoded protein: CAISDVGPNSPLHF.